This is a list of T cell receptor beta chains from one sample in a study of long-term antiretroviral therapy in people with HIV. The data were produced by immunoSEQ multiplex PCR, yet TCRdb's version contains in-frame clones alone and is incomplete. Found here are around 29,000 clones, approximately 80% of them singletons; the top ten hold roughly 7%. Source: unsorted PBMCs, taken 0.3 years after starting antiretroviral therapy. Source of these receptors: a man aged 40-49 years with HIV. CDR3s include the opening cysteine and the closing phenylalanine or tryptophan. D genes are given only for firm matches. Expanded clones get a size class; other rows say once, few or many, or leave the size out.

-	TRBV5-8	TRBJ1-1	TRBD1	TGTGCCAGCAGCTTGCTCGGACAGGGCGGGAACACTGAAGCTTTCTTT	CASSLLGQGGNTEAFF
-	TRBV6-1	TRBJ2-3	-	TGTGCCAGCAGTGATAACCTGCACTCTAGCACAGATACGCAGTATTTT	CASSDNLHSSTDTQYF
-	TRBV19	TRBJ1-1	TRBD1	TGTGCCAGTAGTACAGGACAGGAGAGTGAAGCTTTCTTT	CASSTGQESEAFF
few	TRBV28	TRBJ1-2	-	TGTGCCAGCAGTTTATGGCCATACTATGGCTACACCTTC	CASSLWPYYGYTF
-	TRBV30	TRBJ2-5	TRBD1	TGTGCCTGGAGTGAGGGGGCTCAAGAGACCCAGTACTTC	CAWSEGAQETQYF
-	TRBV5-4	TRBJ1-2	TRBD1	TGTGCCAGCAGCCGGGACAGGGGGATGGGGGGCTACACCTTC	CASSRDRGMGGYTF
-	TRBV19	TRBJ1-5	-	TGTGCCAGTAGTATTTCCCAGGGACCTAAGACCCAGCATTTT	CASSISQGPKTQHF
once	TRBV30	TRBJ1-3	-	TGTGCCTACGGTCCTGGAAACACCATATATTTT	CAYGPGNTIYF
-	TRBV6-5	TRBJ2-1	-	TGTGCCAGCAGTTACTCCAGCCAGACCTACAATGAGCAGTTCTTC	CASSYSSQTYNEQFF
few	TRBV10-1	TRBJ2-7	-	TGCGCCAGCAGTGAGTCGAACGGTCCGGTCCCTTACGAGCAGTACTTC	CASSESNGPVPYEQYF
-	TRBV6-5	TRBJ2-7	-	TGTGCCAGCAGTTACAGGGGGACTACTTACGAGCAGTACTTC	CASSYRGTTYEQYF
-	TRBV19	TRBJ1-4	-	TGTGCCAGTAGTGAACACACAACAAATGAAAAACTGTTTTTT	CASSEHTTNEKLFF
-	TRBV6-4	TRBJ2-3	-	TGTGCCAGCAGTGACGGGACCGACACAGATACGCAGTATTTT	CASSDGTDTDTQYF
-	TRBV19	TRBJ2-3	TRBD1	TGTGCCAGTAGTAGCTCCGGGACAGGGAGGACAGATACGCAGTATTTT	CASSSSGTGRTDTQYF
-	TRBV27	TRBJ1-2	TRBD1	TGTGCCAGCAGTTTATACGGGACAGGGTCTGGCTACACCTTC	CASSLYGTGSGYTF
-	TRBV28	TRBJ1-2	-	TGTGCCAGCAGTCCCCCCAGCTATGGCTACACCTTC	CASSPPSYGYTF
-	TRBV20-1	TRBJ2-7	-	TGCAGTGCTAGATTTTATGGGGAGCAGTACTTC	CSARFYGEQYF
-	TRBV7-9	TRBJ2-7	-	TGTGCCAGCAGCTCGACAGCCCGCACCTACTACGAGCAGTACTTC	CASSSTARTYYEQYF
-	TRBV11-2	TRBJ2-2	-	TGTGCCAGCAGCTTCTCCTCGGGGCAGACCGGGGAGCTGTTTTTT	CASSFSSGQTGELFF
-	TRBV2	TRBJ2-4	-	TGTGCCAGCAGCCCGGGGCAGGCTATAAGTAAAAACATTCAGTACTTC	CASSPGQAISKNIQYF
-	TRBV10-3	TRBJ2-5	-	TGTGCCATCAGTGTGGCAGTTCTAGAGACCCAGTACTTC	CAISVAVLETQYF
-	TRBV6-4	TRBJ2-3	-	TGTGCCAGCAGTTCGATACCGGGAGATACGCAGTATTTT	CASSSIPGDTQYF
-	TRBV4-3	TRBJ2-7	-	TGCGCCAGCAGCCAAAGACAGAGTAGCGACGAGCAGTACTTC	CASSQRQSSDEQYF
-	TRBV19	TRBJ2-7	TRBD2	TGTGCCAGTAGTATAGCCCCTTCGACTAGCGGGAGGGCCCGGCAGTACTTC	CASSIAPSTSGRARQYF
-	TRBV27	TRBJ1-4	-	TGTGCCAGCAGTACCTACAGGGCAACTAATGAAAAACTGTTTTTT	CASSTYRATNEKLFF
-	TRBV14	TRBJ1-4	-	TGTGCCAGCAGCCAAGCAGGACGGGGCAATGAAAAACTGTTTTTT	CASSQAGRGNEKLFF
-	TRBV6-5	TRBJ2-7	TRBD1	TGTGCCAGCAGTTGGGACAGGGGACTTCAGTACTTC	CASSWDRGLQYF
-	TRBV7-2	TRBJ2-1	-	TGTGCCAGCAGCTTAGTTGGGGCCCAGCAGTTCTTC	CASSLVGAQQFF
-	TRBV29-1	TRBJ2-7	-	TGCAGCGCCCTCGGCCCCTACGAGCAGTACTTC	CSALGPYEQYF
-	TRBV9	TRBJ2-7	-	TGTGCCAGCAGCGTAGAGGGGGGCGGAGTCTACGAGCAGTACTTC	CASSVEGGGVYEQYF
-	TRBV28	TRBJ2-5	-	TGTGCCAGCCACACCCCCCTACAGGGTCAAGAGACCCAGTACTTC	CASHTPLQGQETQYF
-	TRBV18	TRBJ1-5	-	TGTGCCAGCTCACCCCGGGGGGAACAGCCCCAGCATTTT	CASSPRGEQPQHF
-	TRBV5-1	TRBJ2-5	-	TGCGCCAGCAGTTCCGGGACAAGGAGGGAGGAGACCCAGTACTTC	CASSSGTRREETQYF
-	TRBV18	TRBJ2-7	-	TGTGCCAGCTCACCAAATCCAGTCTCCTACGAGCAGTACTTC	CASSPNPVSYEQYF
few	TRBV6-5	TRBJ1-5	TRBD1	TGTGCCAGCAGTTATTCTTGGACAGGGGAGCAGCCCCAGCATTTT	CASSYSWTGEQPQHF
once	TRBV11-1	TRBJ2-1	TRBD1	TGTGCCAGCAGCACCAACCGGGACAGCTACAATGAGCAGTTCTTC	CASSTNRDSYNEQFF
-	TRBV7-2	TRBJ2-7	-	TGTGCCAGCAGCTTGAACTACAAACGAACCTACGAGCAGTACTTC	CASSLNYKRTYEQYF
-	TRBV2	TRBJ2-7	-	TGTGCCAGCAGCCTAGCCCCCTACGAGCAGTACTTC	CASSLAPYEQYF
-	TRBV9	TRBJ1-2	TRBD1	TGTGCCAGCAGCGCGAAAGACAGGGGGCTTGGCTACACCTTC	CASSAKDRGLGYTF
-	TRBV7-6	TRBJ2-5	-	TGTGCCAGCAGCTTAAGTTCAGGTCCCCTGGGGGAGACCCAGTACTTC	CASSLSSGPLGETQYF
-	TRBV19	TRBJ2-5	-	TGTGCCAGTAGTGTGCGGGGAGAGACCCAGTACTTC	CASSVRGETQYF
few	TRBV5-4	TRBJ1-1	-	TGTGCCAGCAGCTCAACAGGGAGCACTGAAGCTTTCTTT	CASSSTGSTEAFF
-	TRBV21-1	TRBJ2-7	-	TGTGCCAGCAGCCGGGGGGGCGCGGGCTACGAGCAGTACTTC	CASSRGGAGYEQYF
few	TRBV28	TRBJ2-7	-	TGTGCCAGCAGTTTATCTAACTACGAGCAGTACTTC	CASSLSNYEQYF
-	TRBV7-2	TRBJ1-2	-	TGTGCCAGCAGACGGGACACCTATGGCTACACCTTC	CASRRDTYGYTF
-	TRBV29-1	TRBJ2-7	-	TGCAGCGTTGAAACCCAGCGCCACTACGAGCAGTACTTC	CSVETQRHYEQYF
-	TRBV5-1	TRBJ2-5	TRBD2	TGCGCCAGCAGCTTAACTAGCGGGGGGACACAAGAGACCCAGTACTTC	CASSLTSGGTQETQYF
few	TRBV9	TRBJ1-1	-	TGTGCCAGCAGCGTAGTGGGGGCCACTGAAGCTTTCTTT	CASSVVGATEAFF
few	TRBV20-1	TRBJ1-2	-	TGCAGTGCCGCGAGCGGATCTTTCTACACCTTC	CSAASGSFYTF
few	TRBV13	TRBJ1-5	TRBD1	TGTGCCAGCAGCCTTCAGGGGGGGGGTCAGCCCCAGCATTTT	CASSLQGGGQPQHF
-	TRBV6-6	TRBJ2-1	TRBD2	TGTGCCAGCAGTGGGGGGACTAGCGCTCACAATGAGCAGTTCTTC	CASSGGTSAHNEQFF
-	TRBV4-3	TRBJ2-7	TRBD1	TGCGCCAGCAGCCAGGGACAGGACCCAACCGCGCAGTACTTC	CASSQGQDPTAQYF